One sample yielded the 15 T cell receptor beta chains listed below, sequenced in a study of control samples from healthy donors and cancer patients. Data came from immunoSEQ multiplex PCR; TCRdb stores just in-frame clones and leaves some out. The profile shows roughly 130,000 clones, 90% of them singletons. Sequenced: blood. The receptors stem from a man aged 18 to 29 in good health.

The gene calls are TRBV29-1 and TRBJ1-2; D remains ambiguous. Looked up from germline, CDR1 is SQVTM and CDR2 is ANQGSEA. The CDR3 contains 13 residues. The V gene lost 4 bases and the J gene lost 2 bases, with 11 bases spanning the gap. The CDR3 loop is CSVVPGNNYGYTF. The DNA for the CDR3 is TGCAGCGTTGTTCCCGGGAACAACTATGGCTACACCTTC.

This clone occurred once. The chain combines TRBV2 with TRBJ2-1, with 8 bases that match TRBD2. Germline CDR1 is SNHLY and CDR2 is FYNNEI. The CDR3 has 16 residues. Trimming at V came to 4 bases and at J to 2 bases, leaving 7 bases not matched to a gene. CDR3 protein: CASSGRSGAPYNEQFF. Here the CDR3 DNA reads TGTGCCAGCAGTGGACGTAGCGGGGCCCCCTACAATGAGCAGTTCTTC.

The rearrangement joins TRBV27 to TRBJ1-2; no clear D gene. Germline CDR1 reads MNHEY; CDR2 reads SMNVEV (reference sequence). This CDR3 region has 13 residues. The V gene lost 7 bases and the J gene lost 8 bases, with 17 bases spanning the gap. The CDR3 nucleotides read TGTGCCAGCATGGGCGGCGCCCAGTACGGCTACACCTTC. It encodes CASMGGAQYGYTF.

The CDR3 DNA is TGTGCCAGCAGCGCGCAGGGCAACTCCTACGAGCAGTACGTC. Translation gives CASSAQGNSYEQYV. This chain joins TRBV6-5 and TRBJ2-7; D perhaps matches TRBD1 (5 bases). The CDR3 covers 14 residues. With 6 bases removed from V and 0 bases from J, the gap between germline ends came to 12 bases. Per germline, CDR1 MNHEY and CDR2 SVGAGI.

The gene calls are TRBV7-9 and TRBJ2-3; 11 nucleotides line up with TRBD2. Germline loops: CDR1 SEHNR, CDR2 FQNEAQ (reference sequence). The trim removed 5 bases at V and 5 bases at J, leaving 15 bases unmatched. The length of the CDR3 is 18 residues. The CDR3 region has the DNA TGTGCCAGCAGCCGATTCTCCTTTAGCGGGAGGGCCGGAGATACGCAGTATTTT. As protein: CASSRFSFSGRAGDTQYF.

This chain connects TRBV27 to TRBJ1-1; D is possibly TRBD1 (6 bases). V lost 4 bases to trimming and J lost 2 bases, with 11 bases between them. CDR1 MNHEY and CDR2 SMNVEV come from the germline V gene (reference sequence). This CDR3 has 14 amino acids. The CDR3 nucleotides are TGTGCCAGCAGTTCCAGGGGAGCCAACACTGAAGCTTTCTTT. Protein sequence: CASSSRGANTEAFF.

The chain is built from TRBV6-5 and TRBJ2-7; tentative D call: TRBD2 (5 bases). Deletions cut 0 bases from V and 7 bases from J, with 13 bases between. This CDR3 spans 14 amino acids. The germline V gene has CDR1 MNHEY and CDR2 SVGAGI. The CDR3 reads CASSYSAGDGEQYF. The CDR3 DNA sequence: TGTGCCAGCAGTTACTCGGCCGGGGATGGGGAGCAGTACTTC.

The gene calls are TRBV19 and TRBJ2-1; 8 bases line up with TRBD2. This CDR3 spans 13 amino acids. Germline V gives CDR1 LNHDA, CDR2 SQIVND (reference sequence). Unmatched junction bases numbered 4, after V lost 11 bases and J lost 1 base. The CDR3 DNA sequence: TGTGCCTCAGCGGGAGTATCCTACAATGAGCAGTTCTTC. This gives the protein CASAGVSYNEQFF.

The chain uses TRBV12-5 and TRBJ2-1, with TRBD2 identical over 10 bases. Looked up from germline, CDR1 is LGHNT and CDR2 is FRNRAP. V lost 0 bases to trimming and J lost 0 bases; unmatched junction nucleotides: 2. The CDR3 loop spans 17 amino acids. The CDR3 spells CASGLVLAGSSYNEQFF. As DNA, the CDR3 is TGTGCTAGTGGTTTGGTACTAGCGGGAAGCTCCTACAATGAGCAGTTCTTC.

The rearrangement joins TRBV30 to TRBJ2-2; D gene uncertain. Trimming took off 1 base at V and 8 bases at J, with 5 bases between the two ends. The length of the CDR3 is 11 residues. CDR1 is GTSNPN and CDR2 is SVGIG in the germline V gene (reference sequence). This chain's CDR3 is CAWSEAGELFF. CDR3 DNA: TGTGCCTGGAGTGAGGCGGGGGAGCTGTTTTTT.

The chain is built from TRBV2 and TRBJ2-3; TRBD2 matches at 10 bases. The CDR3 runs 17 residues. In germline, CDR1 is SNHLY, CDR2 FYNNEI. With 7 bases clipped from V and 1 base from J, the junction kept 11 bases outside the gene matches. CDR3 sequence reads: CASKIRGTSGGTDTQYF. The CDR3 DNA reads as TGTGCCAGCAAGATTCGGGGTACTAGCGGGGGCACAGATACGCAGTATTTT.

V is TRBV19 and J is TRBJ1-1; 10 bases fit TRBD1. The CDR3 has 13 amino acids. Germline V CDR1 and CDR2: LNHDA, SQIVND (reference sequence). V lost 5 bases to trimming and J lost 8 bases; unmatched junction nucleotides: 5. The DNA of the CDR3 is TGTGCCAGTAGTTGGGGACAGGGGAAAGAAGCTTTCTTT. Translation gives CASSWGQGKEAFF.

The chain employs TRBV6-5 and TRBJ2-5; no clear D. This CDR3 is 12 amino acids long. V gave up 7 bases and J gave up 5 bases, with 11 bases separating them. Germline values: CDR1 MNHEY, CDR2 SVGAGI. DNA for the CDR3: TGTGCCAGCATTAACGTGTTGGAGACCCAGTACTTC. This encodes CASINVLETQYF.

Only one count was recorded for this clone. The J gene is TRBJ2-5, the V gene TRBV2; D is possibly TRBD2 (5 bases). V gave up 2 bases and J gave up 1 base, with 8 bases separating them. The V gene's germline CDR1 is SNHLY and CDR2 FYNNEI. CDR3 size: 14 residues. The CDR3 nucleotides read TGTGCCAGCAGTGAATCGACTATCCAAGAGACCCAGTACTTC. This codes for CASSESTIQETQYF.

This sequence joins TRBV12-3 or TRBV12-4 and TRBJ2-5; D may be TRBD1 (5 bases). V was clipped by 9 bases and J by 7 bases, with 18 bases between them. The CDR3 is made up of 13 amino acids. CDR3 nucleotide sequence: TGTGCCAGAAGGTGGGCCAGGGCTGGGACCCAGTACTTC. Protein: CARRWARAGTQYF.